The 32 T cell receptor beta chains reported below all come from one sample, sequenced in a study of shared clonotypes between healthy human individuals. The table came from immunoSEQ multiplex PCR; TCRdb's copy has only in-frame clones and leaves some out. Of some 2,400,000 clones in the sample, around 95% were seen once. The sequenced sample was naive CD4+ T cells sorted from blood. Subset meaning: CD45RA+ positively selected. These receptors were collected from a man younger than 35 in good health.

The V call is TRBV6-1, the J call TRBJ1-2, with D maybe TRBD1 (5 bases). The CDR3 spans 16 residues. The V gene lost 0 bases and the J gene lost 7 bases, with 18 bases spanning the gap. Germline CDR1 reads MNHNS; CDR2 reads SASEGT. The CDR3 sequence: CASSEARSWGSAGYTF. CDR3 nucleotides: TGTGCCAGCAGTGAAGCCCGTTCGTGGGGGTCGGCTGGCTACACCTTC.

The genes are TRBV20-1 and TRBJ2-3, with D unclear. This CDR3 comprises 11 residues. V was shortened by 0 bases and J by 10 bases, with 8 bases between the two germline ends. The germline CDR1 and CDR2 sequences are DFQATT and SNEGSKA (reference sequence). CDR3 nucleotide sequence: TGCAGTGCTAGAGACGTAGGGCCGCAGTATTTT. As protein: CSARDVGPQYF.

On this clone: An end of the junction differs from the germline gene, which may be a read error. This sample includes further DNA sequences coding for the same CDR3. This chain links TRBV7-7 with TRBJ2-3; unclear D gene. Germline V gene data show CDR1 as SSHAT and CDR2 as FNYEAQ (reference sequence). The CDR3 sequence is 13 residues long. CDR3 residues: CASSLVGTDTQYF. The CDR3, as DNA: TGTGCTAGCAGCTTAGTGGGCACAGATACGCAGTATTTT.

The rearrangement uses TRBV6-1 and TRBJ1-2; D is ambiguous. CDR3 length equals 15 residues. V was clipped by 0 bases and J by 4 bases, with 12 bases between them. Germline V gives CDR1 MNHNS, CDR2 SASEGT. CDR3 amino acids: CASSEAWQFFYGYTF. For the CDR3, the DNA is TGTGCCAGCAGTGAAGCTTGGCAGTTCTTCTATGGCTACACCTTC.

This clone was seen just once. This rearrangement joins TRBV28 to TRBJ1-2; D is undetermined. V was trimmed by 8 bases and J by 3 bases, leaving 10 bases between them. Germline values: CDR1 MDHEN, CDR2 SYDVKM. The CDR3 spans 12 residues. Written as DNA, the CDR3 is TGTGCCAGCTTGACTACAGACTATGGCTACACCTTC. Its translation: CASLTTDYGYTF.

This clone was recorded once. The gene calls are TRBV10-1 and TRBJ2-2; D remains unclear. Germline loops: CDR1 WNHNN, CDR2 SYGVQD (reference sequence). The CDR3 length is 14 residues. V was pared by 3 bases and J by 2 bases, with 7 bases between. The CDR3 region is CASSEAFNTGELFF. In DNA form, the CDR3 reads TGCGCCAGCAGTGAAGCCTTTAACACCGGGGAGCTGTTTTTT.

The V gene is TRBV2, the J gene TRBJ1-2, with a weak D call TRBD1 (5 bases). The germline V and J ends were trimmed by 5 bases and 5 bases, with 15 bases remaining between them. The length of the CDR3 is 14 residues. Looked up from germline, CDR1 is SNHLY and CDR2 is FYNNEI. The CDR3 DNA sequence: TGTGCCAGCAGTCCCGGGACCGGCCCTTATGGCTACACCTTC. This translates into CASSPGTGPYGYTF.

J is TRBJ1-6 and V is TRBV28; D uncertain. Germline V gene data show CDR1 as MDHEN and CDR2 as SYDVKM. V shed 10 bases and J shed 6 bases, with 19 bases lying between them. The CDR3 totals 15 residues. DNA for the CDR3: TGTGCCACCCACTCCTCCAGGCTGGGTAATTCACCCCTCCACTTT. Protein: CATHSSRLGNSPLHF.

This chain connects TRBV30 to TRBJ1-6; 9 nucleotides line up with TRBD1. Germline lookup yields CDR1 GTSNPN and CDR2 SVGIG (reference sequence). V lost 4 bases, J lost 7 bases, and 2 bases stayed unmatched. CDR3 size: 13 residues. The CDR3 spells CAWMGTGNSPLHF. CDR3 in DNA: TGTGCCTGGATGGGGACAGGGAATTCACCCCTCCACTTT.

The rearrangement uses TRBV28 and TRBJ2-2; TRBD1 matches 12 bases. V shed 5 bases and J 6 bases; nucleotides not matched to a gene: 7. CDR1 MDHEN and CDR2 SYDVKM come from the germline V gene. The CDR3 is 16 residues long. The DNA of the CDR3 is TGTGCCAGCAGTCGACCGGGACAGGGGGCGGCCGGGGAGCTGTTTTTT. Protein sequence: CASSRPGQGAAGELFF.

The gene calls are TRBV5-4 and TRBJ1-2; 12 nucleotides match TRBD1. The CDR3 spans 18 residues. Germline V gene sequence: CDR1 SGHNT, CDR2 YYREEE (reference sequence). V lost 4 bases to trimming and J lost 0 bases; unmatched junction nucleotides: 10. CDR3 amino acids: CASSDIVGTGGSNYGYTF. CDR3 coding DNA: TGTGCCAGCAGCGATATCGTCGGGACAGGGGGCTCTAACTATGGCTACACCTTC.

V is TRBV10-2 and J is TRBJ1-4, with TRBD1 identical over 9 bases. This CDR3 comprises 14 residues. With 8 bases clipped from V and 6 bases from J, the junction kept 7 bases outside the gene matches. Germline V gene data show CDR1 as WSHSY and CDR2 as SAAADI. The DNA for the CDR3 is TGCGCCAGCCACGGGACAGGGTGGGATGAAAAACTGTTTTTT. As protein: CASHGTGWDEKLFF.

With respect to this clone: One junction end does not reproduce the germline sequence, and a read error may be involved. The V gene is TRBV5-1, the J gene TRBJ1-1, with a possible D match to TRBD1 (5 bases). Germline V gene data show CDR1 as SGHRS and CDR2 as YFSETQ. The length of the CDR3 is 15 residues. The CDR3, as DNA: TGCGCCAGCAGTTTGGACGGGAGGGGGAACACTGAAGCTTTCTTT. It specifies CASSLDGRGNTEAFF.

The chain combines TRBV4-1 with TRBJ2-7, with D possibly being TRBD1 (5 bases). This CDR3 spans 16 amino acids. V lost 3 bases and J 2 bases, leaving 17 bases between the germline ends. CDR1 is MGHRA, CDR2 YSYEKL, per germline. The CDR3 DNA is TGCGCCAGCAGCCAGGTTGTAGGGGCCTCAACCTACGAGCAGTACTTC. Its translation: CASSQVVGASTYEQYF.

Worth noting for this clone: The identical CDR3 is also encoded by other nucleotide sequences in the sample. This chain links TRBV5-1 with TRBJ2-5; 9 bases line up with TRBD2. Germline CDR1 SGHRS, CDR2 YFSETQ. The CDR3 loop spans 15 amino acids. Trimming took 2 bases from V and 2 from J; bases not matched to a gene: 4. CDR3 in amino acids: CASSFTSGGQETQYF. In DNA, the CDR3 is TGCGCCAGCAGCTTCACCAGCGGGGGGCAAGAGACCCAGTACTTC.

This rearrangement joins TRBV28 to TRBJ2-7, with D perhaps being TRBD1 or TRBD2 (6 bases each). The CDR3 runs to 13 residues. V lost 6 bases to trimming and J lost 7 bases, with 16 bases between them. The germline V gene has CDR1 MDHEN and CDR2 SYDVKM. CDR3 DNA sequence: TGTGCCAGCAGATACCCGGGGGCGGGTGAGCAGTACTTC. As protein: CASRYPGAGEQYF.

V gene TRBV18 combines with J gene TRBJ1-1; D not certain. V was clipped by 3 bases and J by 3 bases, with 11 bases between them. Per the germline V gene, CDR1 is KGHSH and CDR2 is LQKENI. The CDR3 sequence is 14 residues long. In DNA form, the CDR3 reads TGTGCCAGCTCACCCTCAGGATCGGACACTGAAGCTTTCTTT. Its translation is CASSPSGSDTEAFF. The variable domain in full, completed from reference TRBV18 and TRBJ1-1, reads NAGVMQNPRHLVRRRGQEARLRCSPMKGHSHVYWYRQLPEEGLKFMVYLQKENIIDESGMPKERFSAEFPKEGPSILRIQQVVRGDSAAYFCASSPSGSDTEAFFGQGTRLTVV.

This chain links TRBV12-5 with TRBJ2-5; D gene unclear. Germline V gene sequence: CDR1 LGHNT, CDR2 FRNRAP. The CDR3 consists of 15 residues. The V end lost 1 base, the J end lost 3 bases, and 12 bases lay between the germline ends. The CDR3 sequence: CASGLEVKGKETQYF. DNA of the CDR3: TGTGCTAGTGGTTTGGAAGTCAAAGGGAAAGAGACCCAGTACTTC.

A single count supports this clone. The CDR3, as DNA: TGCGCCAGCAGCCCAACGGGGGGCGCCCTAAGCAATCAGCCCCAGCATTTT. It yields the protein CASSPTGGALSNQPQHF. The J gene is TRBJ1-5, the V gene TRBV5-1, with D possibly being TRBD1 (6 bases). CDR3 size: 17 residues. From germline, CDR1 is SGHRS and CDR2 YFSETQ. The V gene lost 4 bases and the J gene lost 1 base, with 18 bases spanning the gap.

The chain's CDR3 is CSVEDPVSGGNYNEQFF. CDR3 bases: TGCAGCGTTGAAGATCCGGTTAGCGGGGGTAATTACAATGAGCAGTTCTTC. The rearrangement joins TRBV29-1 to TRBJ2-1, with TRBD2 matching 9 bases. The J segment lost 4 bases and the V segment lost 0 bases, leaving 10 bases of the junction unmatched. CDR1 and CDR2 (germline): SQVTM, ANQGSEA. The CDR3 extends over 17 amino acids.

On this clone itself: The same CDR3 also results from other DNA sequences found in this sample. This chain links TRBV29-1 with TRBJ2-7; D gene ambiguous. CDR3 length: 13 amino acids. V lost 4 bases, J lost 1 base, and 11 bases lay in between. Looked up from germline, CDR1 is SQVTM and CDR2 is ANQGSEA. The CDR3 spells CSVAGRLSYEQYF. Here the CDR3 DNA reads TGCAGCGTTGCGGGTAGATTATCCTACGAGCAGTACTTC.

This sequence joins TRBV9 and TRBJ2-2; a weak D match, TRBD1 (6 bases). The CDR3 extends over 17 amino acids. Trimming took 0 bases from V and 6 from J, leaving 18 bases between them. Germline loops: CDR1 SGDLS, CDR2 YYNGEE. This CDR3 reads CASSVGSQGKGSGELFF. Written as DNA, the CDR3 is TGTGCCAGCAGCGTAGGCTCCCAGGGGAAAGGATCCGGGGAGCTGTTTTTT. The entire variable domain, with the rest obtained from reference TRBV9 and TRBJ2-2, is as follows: DSGVTQTPKHLITATGQRVTLRCSPRSGDLSVYWYQQSLDQGLQFLIQYYNGEERAKGNILERFSAQQFPDLHSELNLSSLELGDSALYFCASSVGSQGKGSGELFFGEGSRLTVL.

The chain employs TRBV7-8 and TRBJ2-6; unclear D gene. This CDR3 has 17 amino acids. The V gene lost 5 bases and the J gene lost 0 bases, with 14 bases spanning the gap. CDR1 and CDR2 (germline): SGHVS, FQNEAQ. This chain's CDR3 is CASSRSQFFSGANVLTF. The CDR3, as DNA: TGTGCCAGCAGCCGGTCCCAATTCTTCTCTGGGGCCAACGTCCTGACTTTC. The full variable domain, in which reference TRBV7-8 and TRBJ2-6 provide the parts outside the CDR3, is GAGVSQSPRYKVAKRGQDVALRCDPISGHVSLFWYQQALGQGPEFLTYFQNEAQLDKSGLPSDRFFAERPEGSVSTLKIQRTQQEDSAVYLCASSRSQFFSGANVLTFGAGSRLTVL.

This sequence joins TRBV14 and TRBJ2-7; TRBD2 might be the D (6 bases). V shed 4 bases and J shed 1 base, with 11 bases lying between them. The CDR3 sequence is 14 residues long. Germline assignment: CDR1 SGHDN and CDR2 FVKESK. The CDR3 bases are TGTGCCAGCAGCCTGGGAGGTTTATCCTACGAGCAGTACTTC. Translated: CASSLGGLSYEQYF.

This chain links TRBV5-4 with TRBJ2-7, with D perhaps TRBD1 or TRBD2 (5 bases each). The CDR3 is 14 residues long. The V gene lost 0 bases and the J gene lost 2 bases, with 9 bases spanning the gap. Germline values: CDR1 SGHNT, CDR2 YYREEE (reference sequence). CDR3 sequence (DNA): TGTGCCAGCAGCTTGGGGGACCCCCCCTACGAGCAGTACTTC. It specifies CASSLGDPPYEQYF.

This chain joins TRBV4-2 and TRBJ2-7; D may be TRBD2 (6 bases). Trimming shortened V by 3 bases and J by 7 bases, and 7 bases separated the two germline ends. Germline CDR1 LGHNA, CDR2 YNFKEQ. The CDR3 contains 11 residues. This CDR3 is CASSHRGEQYF. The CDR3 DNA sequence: TGTGCCAGCAGCCATCGGGGGGAGCAGTACTTC.

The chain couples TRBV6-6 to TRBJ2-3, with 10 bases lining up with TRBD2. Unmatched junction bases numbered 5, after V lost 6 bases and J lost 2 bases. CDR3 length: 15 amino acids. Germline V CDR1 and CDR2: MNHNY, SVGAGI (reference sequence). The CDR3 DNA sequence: TGTGCCAGCAGATTAGCGGGGGGCCACACAGATACGCAGTATTTT. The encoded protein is CASRLAGGHTDTQYF.

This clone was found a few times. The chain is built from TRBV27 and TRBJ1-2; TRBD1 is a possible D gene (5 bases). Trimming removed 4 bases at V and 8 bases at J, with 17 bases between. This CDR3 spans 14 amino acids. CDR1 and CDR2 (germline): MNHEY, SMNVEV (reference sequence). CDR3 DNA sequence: TGTGCCAGCAGTTGGGGGACTGGGCAATACGGCTACACCTTC. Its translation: CASSWGTGQYGYTF.

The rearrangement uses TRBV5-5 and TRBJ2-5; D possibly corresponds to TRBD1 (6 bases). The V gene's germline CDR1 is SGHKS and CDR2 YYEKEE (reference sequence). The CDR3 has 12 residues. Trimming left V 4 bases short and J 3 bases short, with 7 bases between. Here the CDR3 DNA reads TGTGCCAGCAGCGGGACAAAAGAGACCCAGTACTTC. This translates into CASSGTKETQYF.

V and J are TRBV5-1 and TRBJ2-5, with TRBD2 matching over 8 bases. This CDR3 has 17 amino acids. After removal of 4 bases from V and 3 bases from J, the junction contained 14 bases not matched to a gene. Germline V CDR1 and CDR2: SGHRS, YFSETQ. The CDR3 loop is CASSPSLVAGWEETQYF. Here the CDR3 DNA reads TGCGCCAGCAGCCCATCTTTGGTAGCGGGATGGGAAGAGACCCAGTACTTC.

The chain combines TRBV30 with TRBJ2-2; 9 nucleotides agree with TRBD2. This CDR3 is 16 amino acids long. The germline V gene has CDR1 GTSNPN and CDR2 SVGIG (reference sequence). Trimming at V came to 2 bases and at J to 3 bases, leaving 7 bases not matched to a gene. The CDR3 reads CAWSRIAGDYTGELFF. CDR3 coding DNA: TGTGCCTGGAGTAGGATAGCGGGGGATTACACCGGGGAGCTGTTTTTT.

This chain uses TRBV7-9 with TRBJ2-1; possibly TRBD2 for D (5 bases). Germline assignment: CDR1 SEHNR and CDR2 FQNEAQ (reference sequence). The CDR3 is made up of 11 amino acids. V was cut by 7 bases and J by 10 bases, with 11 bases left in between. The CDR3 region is CASTSRGEQFF. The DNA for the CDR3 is TGTGCCAGCACCTCAAGAGGGGAGCAGTTCTTC. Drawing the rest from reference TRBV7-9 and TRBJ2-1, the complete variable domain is DTGVSQNPRHKITKRGQNVTFRCDPISEHNRLYWYRQTLGQGPEFLTYFQNEAQLEKSRLLSDRFSAERPKGSFSTLEIQRTEQGDSAMYLCASTSRGEQFFGPGTRLTVL.